The 5 T cell receptor beta chains listed next were all sequenced from one sample in a study of shared clonotypes between healthy human individuals. Only CD45RO-negative cells positively selected for CCR7 counted as naive CD8 cells, so terminally differentiated effector memory CD45RA+ cells were excluded. Sequenced by immunoSEQ multiplex PCR; TCRdb stores in-frame clones only, minus some. The sample carries 800,000 to 950,000 clones, around 96% recorded once. Sample: naive CD8+ T cells sorted from blood. The source of these receptors is a young man in good health.

The count of this clone is one. The gene calls are TRBV5-8 and TRBJ2-1, with unresolved D. The CDR3 totals 15 residues. The V gene lost 0 bases and the J gene lost 3 bases, with 10 bases spanning the gap. Germline V lookup: CDR1 SGHTS, CDR2 YDEGEE. As DNA, the CDR3 is TGTGCCAGCAGCTTGGCCCCGGAGAACTACAATGAGCAGTTCTTC. Translated, it gives CASSLAPENYNEQFF.

The rearrangement links TRBV9 to TRBJ2-2, with a tentative D call TRBD2 (5 bases). The germline V gene encodes CDR1 SGDLS and CDR2 YYNGEE. Trimming cost V 9 bases and J 3 bases, with 12 bases left between them. The CDR3 length is 13 residues. The CDR3 sequence is CATMDGDTGELFF. In nucleotides, the CDR3 is TGTGCCACTATGGACGGGGACACCGGGGAGCTGTTTTTT.

The chain employs TRBV10-3 and TRBJ2-2; tentative D call: TRBD1 (6 bases). The CDR3 covers 16 residues. V was trimmed by 10 bases and J by 0 bases, leaving 18 bases between them. Germline V lookup: CDR1 ENHRY, CDR2 SYGVKD. The CDR3 here is CARSGPKGANTGELFF. CDR3 DNA sequence: TGTGCCAGGTCGGGGCCCAAGGGGGCGAACACCGGGGAGCTGTTTTTT.

This rearrangement joins TRBV29-1 to TRBJ2-7; a possible D gene is TRBD2 (5 bases). Trimming removed 7 bases from V and 7 bases from J, with 17 bases in between. CDR1 and CDR2 (germline): SQVTM, ANQGSEA. The CDR3 totals 12 residues. CDR3 coding DNA: TGCAGCGCCGCCACAGCCCCGGGGGAGCAGTACTTC. Amino acid sequence: CSAATAPGEQYF.

This chain uses TRBV27 with TRBJ2-3; 12 bases line up with TRBD2. The J segment lost 3 bases and the V segment lost 9 bases, leaving 4 bases of the junction unmatched. The CDR3 spans 14 residues. CDR1 and CDR2 (germline): MNHEY, SMNVEV (reference sequence). The CDR3 DNA reads as TGTGCCAGTCTAGCGGGAGGGCCGACAGATACGCAGTATTTT. Its protein is CASLAGGPTDTQYF.